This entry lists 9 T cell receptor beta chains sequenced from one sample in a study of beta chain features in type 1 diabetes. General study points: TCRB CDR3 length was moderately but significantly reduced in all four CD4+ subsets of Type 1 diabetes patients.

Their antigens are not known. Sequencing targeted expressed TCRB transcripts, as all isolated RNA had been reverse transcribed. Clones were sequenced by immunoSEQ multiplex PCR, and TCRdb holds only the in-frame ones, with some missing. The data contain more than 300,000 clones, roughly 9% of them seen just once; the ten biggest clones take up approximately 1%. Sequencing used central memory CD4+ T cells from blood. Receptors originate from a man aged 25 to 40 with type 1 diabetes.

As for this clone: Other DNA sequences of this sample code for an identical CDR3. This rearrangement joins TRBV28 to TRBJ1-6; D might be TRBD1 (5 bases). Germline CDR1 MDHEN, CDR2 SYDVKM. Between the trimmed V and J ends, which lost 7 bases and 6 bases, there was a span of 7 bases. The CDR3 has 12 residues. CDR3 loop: CASIGGNSPLHF. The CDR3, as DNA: TGTGCCAGCATTGGGGGTAATTCACCCCTCCACTTT. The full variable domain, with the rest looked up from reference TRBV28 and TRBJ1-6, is DVKVTQSSRYLVKRTGEKVFLECVQDMDHENMFWYRQDPGLGLRLIYFSYDVKMKEKGDIPEGYSVSREKKERFSLILESASTNQTSMYLCASIGGNSPLHFGNGTRLTVT.

The CDR3 DNA reads as TGTGCCTGGAGTGGGGACCGGGACACCTATGGCTACACCTTC. Its translation is CAWSGDRDTYGYTF. The J gene is TRBJ1-2, the V gene TRBV30, with D perhaps matching TRBD1 (6 bases). CDR3 length equals 14 residues. The V gene's germline CDR1 is GTSNPN and CDR2 SVGIG (reference sequence). V shed 1 base and J shed 4 bases, with 13 bases lying between them.

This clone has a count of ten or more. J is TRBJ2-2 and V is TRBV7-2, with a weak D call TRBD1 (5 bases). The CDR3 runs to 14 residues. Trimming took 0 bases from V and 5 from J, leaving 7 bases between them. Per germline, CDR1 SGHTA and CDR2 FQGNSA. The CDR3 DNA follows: TGTGCCAGCAGCTTAGCTTCAGGGACCGGGGAGCTGTTTTTT. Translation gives CASSLASGTGELFF. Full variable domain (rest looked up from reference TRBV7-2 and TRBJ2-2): GAGVSQSPSNKVTEKGKDVELRCDPISGHTALYWYRQSLGQGLEFLIYFQGNSAPDKSGLPSDRFSAERTGGSVSTLTIQRTQQEDSAVYLCASSLASGTGELFFGEGSRLTVL.

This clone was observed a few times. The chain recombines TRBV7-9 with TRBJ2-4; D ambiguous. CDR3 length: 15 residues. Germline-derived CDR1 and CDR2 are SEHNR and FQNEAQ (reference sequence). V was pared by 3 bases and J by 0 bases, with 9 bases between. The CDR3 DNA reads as TGTGCCAGCAGCTTTCCAGACTTAGCCAAAAACATTCAGTACTTC. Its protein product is CASSFPDLAKNIQYF.

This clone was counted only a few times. In DNA, the CDR3 is TGCGCCAGCAGTCAACGCCGCGGGACTAGCGGTTACAATGAGCAGTTCTTC. It encodes CASSQRRGTSGYNEQFF. The chain links TRBV4-3 to TRBJ2-1; TRBD2 aligns across 11 bases. Germline V gene lookup returns CDR1 LGHNA and CDR2 YSLEER. The CDR3 is made up of 17 amino acids. The V segment lost 6 bases and the J segment 4 bases; nucleotides outside the gene matches: 11.

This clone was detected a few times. The CDR3 DNA reads as TGCGCCAGCAGCCAAAACAGGGGCCACAATCAGCCCCAGCATTTT. Its translation is CASSQNRGHNQPQHF. The rearrangement joins TRBV4-1 to TRBJ1-5; 7 nucleotides align to TRBD1. The trim removed 2 bases at V and 3 bases at J, leaving 4 bases unmatched. The CDR3 spans 15 residues. Germline values: CDR1 MGHRA, CDR2 YSYEKL.

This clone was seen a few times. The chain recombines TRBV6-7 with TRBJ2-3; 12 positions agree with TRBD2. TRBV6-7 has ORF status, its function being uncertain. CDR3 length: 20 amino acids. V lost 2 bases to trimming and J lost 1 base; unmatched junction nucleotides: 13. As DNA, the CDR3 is TGTGCCAGCAGTTACCGACTACTAGCGGGGGGACTGGTGGGCACAGATACGCAGTATTTT. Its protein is CASSYRLLAGGLVGTDTQYF.

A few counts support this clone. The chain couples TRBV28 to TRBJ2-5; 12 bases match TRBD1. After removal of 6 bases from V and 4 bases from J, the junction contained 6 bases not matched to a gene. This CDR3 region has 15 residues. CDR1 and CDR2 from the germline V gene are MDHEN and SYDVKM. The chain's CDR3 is CASRPGQGAGETQYF. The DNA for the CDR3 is TGTGCCAGCAGACCGGGACAGGGGGCGGGAGAGACCCAGTACTTC.

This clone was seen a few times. The CDR3 coding sequence is TGTGCCAGCAGCGTAGGTTCCAATCCCGGGACCGGGGAGCTGTTTTTT. Amino acids: CASSVGSNPGTGELFF. This chain links TRBV5-6 with TRBJ2-2; D gene unclear. This CDR3 has 16 amino acids. Trimming left V 4 bases short and J 5 bases short, with 18 bases between. Germline V gene lookup returns CDR1 SGHDT and CDR2 YYEEEE. Together with reference TRBV5-6 and TRBJ2-2, the CDR3 gives the full variable domain: DAGVTQSPTHLIKTRGQQVTLRCSPKSGHDTVSWYQQALGQGPQFIFQYYEEEERQRGNFPDRFSGHQFPNYSSELNVNALLLGDSALYLCASSVGSNPGTGELFFGEGSRLTVL.